This T cell receptor (beta chain) comes out of a study of PD-L1 blockade in urothelial cancer. Across the whole study: Timepoints chosen for blood analysis were 3 weeks (second dose) and 6 weeks after treatment start. Across blood samples, T cells had a median count of approximately 140,000.

The CDR3 spans 16 residues. Germline V gene sequence: CDR1 SGHRS, CDR2 YFSETQ. The V segment lost 0 bases and the J segment 8 bases; nucleotides outside the gene matches: 11. Specified time point: pretreatment peripheral blood. The table came from immunoSEQ multiplex PCR; TCRdb's copy has only in-frame clones and leaves some out. The sample records about 72,000 clones, 86% being singletons. The receptor was derived from a man aged 60 to 69 with urothelial cancer. V usage is TRBV5-1 and J usage is TRBJ2-1; 7 nucleotides align to TRBD2. Sequencing was performed on PBMCs, taken around atezolizumab (anti-PD-L1) treatment. This CDR3 is CASSLVFGGLVYEQFF. CDR3 bases: TGCGCCAGCAGCTTGGTCTTCGGGGGGTTAGTCTATGAGCAGTTCTTC.